Listed below are T cell receptor beta chains from one sample, sequenced in a study of blood T cell repertoires in COVID-19. Clones were read by immunoSEQ multiplex PCR, and TCRdb kept only the in-frame ones, dropping some. The sample lists some 300,000 clones, 85% to 90% occurring once. Sequences were obtained from PBMCs or T cells enriched from blood (not recorded which). These TCRs come from a young man who had recovered from COVID-19. CDR3s include the opening cysteine and the closing phenylalanine or tryptophan. A D gene is named only where the DNA matches it firmly. Some rows mark clone size as missing; the rest say once, few, many or name a class of expanded clone.

v_gene	abundance	j_gene	d_gene	CDR3aa	CDR3nt
TRBV7-2	-	TRBJ1-3	-	CASTLISVAGNTIYF	TGTGCCAGCACTCTCATCTCGGTCGCGGGAAACACCATATATTTT
TRBV3-1/TRBV3-2	-	TRBJ1-1	-	CASSRRTGDPEAFF	TGTGCCAGCAGCCGTCGTACCGGGGATCCTGAAGCTTTCTTT
TRBV5-1	-	TRBJ1-2	TRBD1	CASSSPTRGTGTNYGYTF	TGCGCCAGCAGCTCCCCGACCCGCGGGACAGGGACTAACTATGGCTACACCTTC
TRBV6-5	-	TRBJ1-1	TRBD1	CASSYSSNRGNTEAFF	TGTGCCAGCAGTTACTCGAGTAACAGGGGGAACACTGAAGCTTTCTTT
TRBV5-1	-	TRBJ1-4	TRBD1	CASSLAWRTGANGGEEKLFF	TGCGCCAGCAGCTTGGCCTGGAGGACAGGGGCGAACGGGGGTGAGGAAAAACTGTTTTTT
TRBV5-4	few	TRBJ1-1	TRBD1	CASSRDRLNTEAFF	TGTGCCAGCAGCCGGGACAGATTGAACACTGAAGCTTTCTTT
TRBV19	once	TRBJ2-5	-	CASSITARALQETQYF	TGTGCCAGTAGTATCACCGCCAGGGCGCTTCAAGAGACCCAGTACTTC
TRBV20-1	-	TRBJ1-1	-	CSASKPGTSNTEAFF	TGCAGTGCTAGTAAACCGGGGACATCGAACACTGAAGCTTTCTTT
TRBV2	-	TRBJ2-2	TRBD2	CASSVTSGETGELFF	TGTGCCAGCAGTGTGACTAGCGGGGAGACCGGGGAGCTGTTTTTT
TRBV24-1	-	TRBJ1-2	TRBD1	CATSGLGTGIHGYTF	TGTGCCACCAGTGGCCTTGGGACAGGGATACATGGCTACACCTTC
TRBV7-8	-	TRBJ2-5	-	CASSLALLLSGQETQYF	TGTGCCAGCAGCTTAGCGCTCCTTCTTTCGGGACAAGAGACCCAGTACTTC
TRBV4-1	few	TRBJ2-7	-	CASSQGMGEGRREQYF	TGCGCCAGCAGCCAAGGGATGGGAGAGGGGAGGAGGGAGCAGTACTTC
TRBV18	-	TRBJ1-6	-	CASSPPLGFRNSPLHF	TGTGCCAGCTCACCTCCGCTCGGGTTTCGGAATTCACCCCTCCACTTT
TRBV27	once	TRBJ1-1	-	CASSFGRGNTEAFF	TGTGCCAGCAGTTTCGGCAGGGGGAACACTGAAGCTTTCTTT
TRBV27	-	TRBJ1-4	TRBD1	CASRTGTGFSNEKLFF	TGTGCCAGCAGAACCGGGACAGGGTTTTCTAATGAAAAACTGTTTTTT
TRBV6-5	-	TRBJ2-5	TRBD2	CASSEGLAEETQYF	TGTGCCAGCAGCGAGGGACTAGCAGAAGAGACCCAGTACTTC
TRBV12-3/TRBV12-4	-	TRBJ1-3	TRBD1	CASRFWDSRTLF	TGTGCCAGCAGATTCTGGGACAGCCGGACTCTTTTT
TRBV6-5	-	TRBJ1-2	TRBD1	CASKRTGVDGYTF	TGTGCCAGCAAACGCACAGGGGTGGATGGCTACACCTTC
TRBV5-1	once	TRBJ2-6	TRBD1	CASSLMGQGPSGANVLTF	TGCGCCAGCAGCTTAATGGGACAGGGCCCCTCTGGGGCCAACGTCCTGACTTTC
TRBV27	-	TRBJ2-5	TRBD2	CASSLFPKTSGGKETQYF	TGTGCCAGCAGTTTATTCCCCAAGACTAGCGGGGGGAAAGAGACCCAGTACTTC
TRBV6-2/TRBV6-3	-	TRBJ2-3	TRBD2	CASSWTSGGPDTQYF	TGTGCCAGCAGTTGGACTAGCGGGGGGCCAGATACGCAGTATTTT
TRBV12-5	-	TRBJ2-1	-	CASGLVEYEQFF	TGTGCTAGTGGTTTGGTTGAGTATGAGCAGTTCTTC
TRBV10-3	-	TRBJ1-5	-	CAISVGGLSNQPQHF	TGTGCCATCAGTGTTGGAGGTCTTAGCAATCAGCCCCAGCATTTT
TRBV7-6	-	TRBJ1-5	-	CASSLGGESQPQHF	TGTGCCAGCAGCTTGGGGGGTGAGAGTCAGCCCCAGCATTTT
TRBV5-1	-	TRBJ2-7	TRBD1	CASSLGQGPLPYEQYF	TGCGCCAGCAGCTTGGGACAGGGACCCCTTCCCTACGAGCAGTACTTC
TRBV18	few	TRBJ2-7	TRBD2	CASSPPLAGGVRQYF	TGTGCCAGCTCACCTCCACTAGCGGGAGGAGTTCGGCAGTACTTC
TRBV11-2	-	TRBJ2-3	TRBD2	CASSLGLAGGTGTDTQYF	TGTGCCAGCAGCTTAGGGCTAGCGGGAGGAACCGGCACAGATACGCAGTATTTT
TRBV27	-	TRBJ2-1	TRBD2	CASSLSGSMGEQFF	TGTGCCAGCAGCCTCAGCGGGAGTATGGGTGAGCAGTTCTTC
TRBV6-5	-	TRBJ2-7	-	CASRHAAEQYF	TGTGCCAGCAGACACGCGGCCGAGCAGTACTTC
TRBV5-1	few	TRBJ1-3	-	CASSPRPVSSGNTIYF	TGCGCCAGCAGCCCGCGGCCCGTGAGCTCTGGAAACACCATATATTTT
TRBV2	-	TRBJ1-2	TRBD1	CASSADRDYGYTF	TGTGCCAGCAGCGCCGACAGGGACTATGGCTACACCTTC
TRBV7-9	few	TRBJ2-7	TRBD1	CASSAGQGFRYEQYF	TGTGCCAGCAGCGCCGGACAGGGGTTCAGGTACGAGCAGTACTTC
TRBV14	-	TRBJ1-2	-	CASSARGNYGYTF	TGTGCCAGCAGCGCTAGGGGTAACTATGGCTACACCTTC
TRBV6-5	-	TRBJ2-1	-	CASSYPSAGFNEQFF	TGTGCCAGCAGTTACCCGAGTGCGGGATTTAATGAGCAGTTCTTC
TRBV15	-	TRBJ1-1	-	CATSKRGTEAFF	TGTGCCACCAGCAAGCGGGGAACTGAAGCTTTCTTT
TRBV28	-	TRBJ1-3	-	CASINGGFRGNTIYF	TGTGCCAGCATTAATGGGGGGTTTAGGGGAAACACCATATATTTT
TRBV3-1/TRBV3-2	-	TRBJ2-4	-	CASSQDVPGVGIQYF	TGTGCCAGCAGCCAAGATGTCCCGGGGGTTGGCATTCAGTACTTC
TRBV7-8	-	TRBJ2-2	TRBD2	CASSPQWTSGITGELFF	TGTGCCAGCAGCCCCCAATGGACTAGCGGGATCACCGGGGAGCTGTTTTTT
TRBV4-2	-	TRBJ2-3	TRBD2	CASSQGTSGSTDTQYF	TGTGCCAGCAGCCAAGGGACTAGCGGTAGCACAGATACGCAGTATTTT
TRBV11-2	-	TRBJ2-5	TRBD1	CASSLAPDRGETQYF	TGTGCCAGCAGCTTAGCCCCGGACAGGGGGGAGACCCAGTACTTC
TRBV4-1	-	TRBJ2-5	-	CASSQEGGSQETQYF	TGCGCCAGCAGCCAAGAAGGAGGGTCGCAAGAGACCCAGTACTTC
TRBV27	-	TRBJ2-2	-	CASSTGTYPAGELFF	TGTGCCAGCAGTACCGGGACTTACCCCGCCGGGGAGCTGTTTTTT
TRBV9	-	TRBJ1-1	-	CASSVAGNTEAFF	TGTGCCAGCAGCGTAGCCGGGAACACTGAAGCTTTCTTT
TRBV27	-	TRBJ1-5	-	CASSLSTGPGQPQHF	TGTGCCAGCAGTTTATCTACAGGGCCGGGGCAGCCCCAGCATTTT
TRBV19	-	TRBJ2-2	-	CASGGFPGELFF	TGTGCCAGTGGCGGCTTTCCCGGGGAGCTGTTTTTT
TRBV24-1	-	TRBJ2-1	TRBD2	CATSDMGLAGTNEQFF	TGTGCCACCAGTGACATGGGACTAGCGGGAACTAATGAGCAGTTCTTC
TRBV7-9	-	TRBJ2-1	-	CASSPPRYNEQFF	TGTGCCAGCAGCCCGCCCAGGTACAATGAGCAGTTCTTC
TRBV3-1/TRBV3-2	-	TRBJ1-2	-	CASSQLQVDYGYTF	TGTGCCAGCAGCCAGCTACAGGTGGACTATGGCTACACCTTC
TRBV2	-	TRBJ2-7	TRBD2	CASSEGRGAYEQYF	TGTGCCAGCAGTGAGGGGCGGGGGGCGTACGAGCAGTACTTC
TRBV12-3/TRBV12-4	-	TRBJ2-2	-	CASRQPAGELFF	TGTGCCAGTCGACAGCCTGCCGGGGAGCTGTTTTTT
TRBV30	-	TRBJ2-7	TRBD2	CAWRLAGAYEQYF	TGTGCCTGGAGACTAGCGGGGGCCTACGAGCAGTACTTC